This TCR beta chain is from a study of vaccination effects on CD4 cells after COVID-19. About the study: Relative to the second dose, post-vaccine samples were obtained a median of 72 days later. Study-wide results and limits: Marked clonal contraction was seen late after vaccination (in both infection- and vaccine-induced clones).

ViraFEST expansion of antigen-specific CD4+ T cells with viral peptide pools preceded sequencing. It was after nine to eleven days of culture that CD4+ T cells were isolated. Participants received two doses of either the BNT162b2 or mRNA-1273 vaccine. Half of the medium was exchanged for IL-2 medium on both days 3 and 7. Concerning this clone: Antigen: not known.

Measured with immunoSEQ multiplex PCR; TCRdb has only the in-frame clones, and not every one. The sample contains 25,000 to 30,000 clones, around 70% of which appear only once. This clonotype originated in a human donor who received a COVID-19 vaccine. Specimen: CD4+ T cells from PBMCs cultured with HCoV-NL63 spike peptides, collected after COVID-19 vaccination.

CDR3 in DNA: TGTGCCAGTGTAGCTGGCTGGGCAAGGAACTATGGCTACACCTTC. Amino acid sequence: CASVAGWARNYGYTF. The V and J genes are TRBV19 and TRBJ1-2; D not resolved. This CDR3 contains 15 residues. Germline CDR1 and CDR2: LNHDA and SQIVND (reference sequence). With 8 bases removed from V and 2 bases from J, the gap between germline ends came to 18 bases.